The rows below give T cell receptor beta chains drawn from one sample of a study of cytomegalovirus exposure and HLA in healthy donors. Measured with immunoSEQ multiplex PCR; TCRdb has only the in-frame clones, and not every one. The sample holds 120,000 to 150,000 clones, roughly 80% seen once. The material sequenced was PBMCs. The source is a female donor in good health and CMV-seronegative. Both conserved end residues are part of each CDR3.

v_call cdr3_aa
TRBV2 CASSAGGLTVSYEQYF
TRBV7-6 CASSYGQGYQPQHF
TRBV5-1 CASQHGAGADTQYF
TRBV5-6 CASSFREFGEQELFF
TRBV4-1 CASSQEEGASYGYTF
TRBV6-4 CASSDHAGGFRAEFHQETQYF
TRBV6-1 CASSQGQGRFHGYTF
TRBV6-5 CASRKPGYYEQYF
TRBV5-1 CASSYDPGLSSYNEQFF
TRBV9 CASSISGGGGSTDTQYF
TRBV5-1 CASSLSPFTGTSYEQYF
TRBV19 CASSRQGRQETQYF
TRBV27 CASSLSPGHLMNEQFF
TRBV6-4 CASSDSPGVTSPNTEAFF
TRBV5-4 CASSSDTGELFF
TRBV28 CASNPLGGGRGNQPQHF
TRBV19 CASSIWGRSGFGNQPQHF
TRBV28 CASTGPASYEQYF
TRBV2 CASSVTGAEAFF
TRBV11-3 CASRTLGQGALNTEAFF
TRBV18 CASSPAGPPKPEQYF
TRBV19 CASSNERGAHTEQFF
TRBV27 CASSNGGRAPYEQYF
TRBV10-3 CAIRLAGADTDTQYF
TRBV6-1 CASSKTGAGYEQYF
TRBV19 CASSSWTKHNEQFF
TRBV5-8 CASSLSSGRGTDTQYF
TRBV5-4 CASSRTSGGANTGELFF
TRBV5-6 CASSLRQGATDTQYF